Shown below are 3 T cell receptor beta chains from a single sample sequenced in a study of blood T cell repertoires in COVID-19. Some clones are missing from TCRdb's copy, which holds only in-frame ones; the method was immunoSEQ multiplex PCR. The sample has about 73,000 clones, roughly 79% seen once. Sequences were obtained from peripheral blood. Source of these receptors: a woman between 65 and 79 years old with acute or convalescent COVID-19.

The rearrangement joins TRBV28 to TRBJ1-6; TRBD1 matches 7 bases. Germline CDR1 MDHEN, CDR2 SYDVKM. J was trimmed by 10 bases and V by 7 bases; bases with no gene match: 13. This CDR3 region has 15 residues. This chain's CDR3 is CASKPTGERGSPLHF. CDR3 in DNA: TGTGCCAGCAAACCTACAGGGGAGAGAGGATCACCCCTCCACTTT.

The chain combines TRBV7-2 with TRBJ1-2, with 9 nucleotides matching TRBD1. The CDR3 is 16 amino acids. CDR1 and CDR2 (germline): SGHTA, FQGNSA. J was trimmed by 2 bases and V by 0 bases; bases with no gene match: 4. CDR3 in DNA: TGTGCCAGCAGCTTAGCCCCGGGACAGGGAAACTATGGCTACACCTTC. Encoded protein: CASSLAPGQGNYGYTF.

The chain is built from TRBV2 and TRBJ2-7, with 7 positions matching TRBD1. This CDR3 has 14 amino acids. The germline V gene encodes CDR1 SNHLY and CDR2 FYNNEI. With 6 bases clipped from V and 1 base from J, the junction kept 6 bases outside the gene matches. This CDR3 is CASRWDSRSYEQYF. CDR3 bases: TGTGCCAGCAGATGGGACAGCCGATCCTACGAGCAGTACTTC.